This TCR beta chain derives from a study of identical twins. General study results and limits: Fewer insertions marked abundant cord blood beta clonotypes; young adult naive trended weakly, memory not at all.

MiXCR, run by TCRdb on the 5' RACE reads, gives a single entry per CDR3 protein. This table has roughly 720,000 distinct CDR3 sequences, about 20% appearing once. For this clonotype: As yet, its antigen is unknown.

Germline V gives CDR1 MGHDK, CDR2 SYGVNS. The trim removed 3 bases at V and 2 bases at J, leaving 6 bases unmatched. The CDR3 loop spans 16 amino acids. The same data also contributed to another study, on T cells expressing NK-cell markers.

The source material was PBMCs. This TCR came from a woman under 30 in good health. The chain recombines TRBV25-1 with TRBJ2-1; TRBD2 aligns across 8 bases. The CDR3 DNA reads TGTGCCAGCAGTGAGGGGAGCGGGGGAGCCTACAATGAGCAGTTCTTC. Amino acid sequence: CASSEGSGGAYNEQFF.